This note documents a single TCR beta chain sequence. Its antigen is as yet unknown. This sample is part of a study of T cells after yellow fever vaccination. Study results and caveats: Most primary-vaccination clones reappeared after the booster (more than 95% CD4, 75% to 90% CD8). A limited proportion of clonotypes was detected within both the CD4 and CD8 compartments.

Germline V gives CDR1 SGHTA, CDR2 FQGTGA. Trimming removed 4 bases from V and 4 bases from J, with 10 bases in between. CDR3 size: 14 residues. 5'RACE template switching added a universal primer site and UMIs to TCR cDNA. TCRdb itself ran the 5' RACE reads through MiXCR, one entry per CDR3 protein. The sample consists of about 320,000 distinct CDR3 sequences, 3.5% to 5% of them appearing once. The sequence came from a man between 18 and 35 years old who received the YFV17D yellow fever vaccine. The specimen comprised PBMCs, sampled 15 days after the yellow fever booster vaccination. This chain links TRBV7-3 with TRBJ2-2; D is possibly TRBD2 (7 bases). DNA for the CDR3: TGTGCCAGCAGCTCAGGGGAGGGCACCGGGGAGCTGTTTTTT. Residues: CASSSGEGTGELFF.